The clone carrying this T cell receptor beta chain was observed once. This sample is drawn from a study of blood T cell repertoires in COVID-19. On the study more broadly: Italy, Spain and the United States were the sources of the convalescent and acute COVID-19 samples. The cDNA or gDNA used as material had been derived from T cells, B-cell-depleted T cells, or PBMCs.

Trimming cost V 0 bases and J 7 bases; bases outside gene matches: 7. The CDR3 extends over 15 amino acids. Germline V gene lookup returns CDR1 SGHAT and CDR2 FQNNGV. In the original workflow: Amplified reference gene primers provided the basis for estimating nucleated cell counts. Clones were read by immunoSEQ multiplex PCR, and TCRdb kept only the in-frame ones, dropping some. V, J and clone size reflect that table, while D and trimming were determined from the DNA. In the table there are more than 70,000 clones, around 79% of which are singletons. The chain joins TRBV11-2 to TRBJ2-7, with 9 bases that match TRBD2. Sample: peripheral blood. This clonotype originated in a human donor in a cohort sampled during active COVID-19. CDR3 loop: CASSLDAGGPSEQYF. CDR3 nucleotide sequence: TGTGCCAGCAGCTTAGACGCGGGAGGGCCGAGTGAGCAGTACTTC.